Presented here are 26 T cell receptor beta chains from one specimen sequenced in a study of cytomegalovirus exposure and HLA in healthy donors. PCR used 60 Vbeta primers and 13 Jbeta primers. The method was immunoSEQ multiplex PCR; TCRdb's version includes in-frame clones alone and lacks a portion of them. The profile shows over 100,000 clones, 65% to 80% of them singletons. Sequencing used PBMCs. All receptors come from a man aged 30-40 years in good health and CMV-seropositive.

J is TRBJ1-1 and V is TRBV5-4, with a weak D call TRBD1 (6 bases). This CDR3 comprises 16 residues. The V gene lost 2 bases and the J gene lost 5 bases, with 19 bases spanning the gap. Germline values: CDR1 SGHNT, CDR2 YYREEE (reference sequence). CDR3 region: CASSLEGVDIGTEAFF. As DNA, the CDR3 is TGTGCCAGCAGCTTAGAGGGGGTGGATATTGGAACTGAAGCTTTCTTT. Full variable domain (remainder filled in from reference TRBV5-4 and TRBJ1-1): ETGVTQSPTHLIKTRGQQVTLRCSSQSGHNTVSWYQQALGQGPQFIFQYYREEENGRGNFPPRFSGLQFPNYSSELNVNALELDDSALYLCASSLEGVDIGTEAFFGQGTRLTVV.

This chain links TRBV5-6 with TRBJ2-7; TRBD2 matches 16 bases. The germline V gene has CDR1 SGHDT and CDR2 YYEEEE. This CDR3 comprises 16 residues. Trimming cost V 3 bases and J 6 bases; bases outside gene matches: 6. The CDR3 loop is CASSWGLAGGPGEQYF. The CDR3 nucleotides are TGTGCCAGCAGCTGGGGACTAGCGGGGGGGCCAGGCGAGCAGTACTTC. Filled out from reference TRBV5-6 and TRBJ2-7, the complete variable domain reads DAGVTQSPTHLIKTRGQQVTLRCSPKSGHDTVSWYQQALGQGPQFIFQYYEEEERQRGNFPDRFSGHQFPNYSSELNVNALLLGDSALYLCASSWGLAGGPGEQYFGPGTRLTVT.

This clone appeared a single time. The CDR3 reads CASSEIPGQGHEQYF. The CDR3 DNA follows: TGTGCCAGCAGTGAAATCCCGGGACAGGGCCACGAGCAGTACTTC. The chain has TRBV2 and TRBJ2-7; 9 nucleotides align to TRBD1. V was pared by 2 bases and J by 5 bases, with 7 bases of the junction left unmatched. Per the germline V gene, CDR1 is SNHLY and CDR2 is FYNNEI. This CDR3 spans 15 amino acids.

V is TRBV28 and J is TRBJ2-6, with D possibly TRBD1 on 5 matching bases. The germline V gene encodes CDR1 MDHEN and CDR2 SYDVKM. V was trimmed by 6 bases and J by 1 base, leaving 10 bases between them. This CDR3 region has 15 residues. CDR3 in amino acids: CASRSRASGANVLTF. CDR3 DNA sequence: TGTGCCAGCAGAAGCAGGGCATCTGGGGCCAACGTCCTGACTTTC.

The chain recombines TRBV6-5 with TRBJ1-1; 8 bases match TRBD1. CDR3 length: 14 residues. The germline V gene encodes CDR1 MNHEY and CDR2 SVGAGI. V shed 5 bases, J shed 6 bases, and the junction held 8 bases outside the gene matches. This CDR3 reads CASSPRQGRPEAFF. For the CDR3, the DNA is TGTGCCAGCAGTCCTCGACAGGGGAGACCTGAAGCTTTCTTT.

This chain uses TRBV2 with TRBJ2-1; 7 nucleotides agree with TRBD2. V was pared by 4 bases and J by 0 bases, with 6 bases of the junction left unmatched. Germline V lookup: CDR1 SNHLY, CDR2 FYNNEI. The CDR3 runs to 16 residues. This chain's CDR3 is CASSALAPSSYNEQFF. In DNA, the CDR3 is TGTGCCAGCAGTGCACTAGCGCCGAGCTCCTACAATGAGCAGTTCTTC.

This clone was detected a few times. This CDR3 is CASSAGAGSTYEQYF. CDR3 nucleotides: TGTGCCAGCAGCGCCGGGGCGGGGAGCACCTACGAGCAGTACTTC. The V gene is TRBV9, the J gene TRBJ2-7; D may be TRBD2 (6 bases). The V end was cut by 3 bases, the J end by 2 bases, with 15 bases between. Germline loops: CDR1 SGDLS, CDR2 YYNGEE. The CDR3 loop spans 15 amino acids.

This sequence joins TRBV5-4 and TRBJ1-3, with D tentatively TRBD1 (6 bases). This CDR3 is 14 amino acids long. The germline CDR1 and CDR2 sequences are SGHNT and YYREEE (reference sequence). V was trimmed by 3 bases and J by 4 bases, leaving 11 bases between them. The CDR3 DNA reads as TGTGCCAGCAGCTCGGGGACACCGGGAAACACCATATATTTT. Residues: CASSSGTPGNTIYF.

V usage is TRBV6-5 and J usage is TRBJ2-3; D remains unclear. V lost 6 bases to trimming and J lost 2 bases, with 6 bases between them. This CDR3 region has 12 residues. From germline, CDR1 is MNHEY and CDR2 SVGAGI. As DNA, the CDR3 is TGTGCCAGCAGAGCCCCCACAGATACGCAGTATTTT. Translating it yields CASRAPTDTQYF.

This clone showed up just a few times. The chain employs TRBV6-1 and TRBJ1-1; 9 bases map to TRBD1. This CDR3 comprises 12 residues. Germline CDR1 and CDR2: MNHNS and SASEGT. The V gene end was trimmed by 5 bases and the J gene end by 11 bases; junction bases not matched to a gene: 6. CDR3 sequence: CASSPPGQGAFF. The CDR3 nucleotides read TGTGCCAGCAGTCCCCCTGGACAGGGGGCTTTCTTT.

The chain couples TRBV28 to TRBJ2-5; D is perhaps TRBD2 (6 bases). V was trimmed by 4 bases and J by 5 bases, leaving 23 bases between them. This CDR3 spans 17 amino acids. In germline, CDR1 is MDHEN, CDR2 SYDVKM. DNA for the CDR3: TGTGCCAGCAGTTCAGAGAAAGACGGGACTCCGAGGGAGACCCAGTACTTC. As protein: CASSSEKDGTPRETQYF. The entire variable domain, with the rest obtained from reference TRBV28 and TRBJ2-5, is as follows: DVKVTQSSRYLVKRTGEKVFLECVQDMDHENMFWYRQDPGLGLRLIYFSYDVKMKEKGDIPEGYSVSREKKERFSLILESASTNQTSMYLCASSSEKDGTPRETQYFGPGTRLLVL.

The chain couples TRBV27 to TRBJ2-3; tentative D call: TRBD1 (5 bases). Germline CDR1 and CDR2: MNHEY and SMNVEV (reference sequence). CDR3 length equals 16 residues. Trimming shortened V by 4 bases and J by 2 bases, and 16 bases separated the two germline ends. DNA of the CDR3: TGTGCCAGCAGTTCCTGGGGCCGCCACTCCACAGATACGCAGTATTTT. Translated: CASSSWGRHSTDTQYF.

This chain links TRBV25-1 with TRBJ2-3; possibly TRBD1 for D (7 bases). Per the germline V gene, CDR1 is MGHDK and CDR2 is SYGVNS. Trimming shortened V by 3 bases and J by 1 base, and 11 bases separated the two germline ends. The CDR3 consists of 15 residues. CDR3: CASSDPRGGTDTQYF. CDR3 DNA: TGTGCCAGCAGTGATCCCAGGGGGGGCACAGATACGCAGTATTTT.

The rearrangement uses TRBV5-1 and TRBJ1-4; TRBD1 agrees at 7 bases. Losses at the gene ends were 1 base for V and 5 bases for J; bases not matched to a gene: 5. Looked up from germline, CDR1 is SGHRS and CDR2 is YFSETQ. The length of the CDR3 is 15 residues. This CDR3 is CASSLMGRGNEKLFF. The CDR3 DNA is TGCGCCAGCAGCTTGATGGGCAGGGGGAATGAAAAACTGTTTTTT.

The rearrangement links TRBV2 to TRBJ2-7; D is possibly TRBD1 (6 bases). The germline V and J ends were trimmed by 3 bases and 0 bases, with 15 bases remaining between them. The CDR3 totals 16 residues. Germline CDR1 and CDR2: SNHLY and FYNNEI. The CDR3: CASSDQGRPFSYEQYF. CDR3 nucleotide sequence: TGTGCCAGCAGTGACCAGGGGCGTCCCTTCTCCTACGAGCAGTACTTC.

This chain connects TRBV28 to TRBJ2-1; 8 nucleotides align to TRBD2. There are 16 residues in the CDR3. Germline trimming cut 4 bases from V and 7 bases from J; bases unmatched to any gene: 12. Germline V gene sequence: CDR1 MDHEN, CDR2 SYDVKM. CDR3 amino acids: CASSSRWRGATNEQFF. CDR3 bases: TGTGCCAGCAGTTCCCGATGGCGGGGGGCAACAAATGAGCAGTTCTTC.

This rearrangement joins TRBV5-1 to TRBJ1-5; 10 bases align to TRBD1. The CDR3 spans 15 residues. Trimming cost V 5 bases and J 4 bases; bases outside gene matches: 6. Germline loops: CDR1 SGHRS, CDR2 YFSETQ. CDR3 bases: TGCGCCAGCAGAGACGGGACAGGGGTTAATCAGCCCCAGCATTTT. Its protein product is CASRDGTGVNQPQHF.

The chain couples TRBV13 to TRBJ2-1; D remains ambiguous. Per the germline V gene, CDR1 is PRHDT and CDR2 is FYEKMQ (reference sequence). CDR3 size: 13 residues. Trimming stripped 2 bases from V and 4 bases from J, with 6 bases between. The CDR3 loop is CASSLLEYNEQFF. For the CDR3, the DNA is TGTGCCAGCAGCTTATTGGAGTACAATGAGCAGTTCTTC.

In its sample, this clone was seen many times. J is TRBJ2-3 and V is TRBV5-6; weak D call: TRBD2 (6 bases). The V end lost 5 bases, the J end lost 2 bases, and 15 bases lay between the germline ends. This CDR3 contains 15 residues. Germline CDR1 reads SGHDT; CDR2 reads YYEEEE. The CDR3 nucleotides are TGTGCCAGCAGTTTAGGACTATTCTCCACAGATACGCAGTATTTT. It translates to CASSLGLFSTDTQYF.

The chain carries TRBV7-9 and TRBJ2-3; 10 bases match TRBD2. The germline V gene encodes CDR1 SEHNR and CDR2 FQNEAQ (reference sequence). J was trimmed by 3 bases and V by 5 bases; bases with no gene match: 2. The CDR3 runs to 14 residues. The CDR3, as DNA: TGTGCCAGCAGCCCGGGACTAGCGACAGATACGCAGTATTTT. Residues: CASSPGLATDTQYF. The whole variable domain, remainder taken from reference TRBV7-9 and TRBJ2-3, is DTGVSQNPRHKITKRGQNVTFRCDPISEHNRLYWYRQTLGQGPEFLTYFQNEAQLEKSRLLSDRFSAERPKGSFSTLEIQRTEQGDSAMYLCASSPGLATDTQYFGPGTRLTVL.

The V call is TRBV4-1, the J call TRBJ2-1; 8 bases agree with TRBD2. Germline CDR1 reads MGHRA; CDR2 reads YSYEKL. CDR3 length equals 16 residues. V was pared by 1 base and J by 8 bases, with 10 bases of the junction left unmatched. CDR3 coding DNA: TGCGCCAGCAGCCAAGGAGATGGCGGGGGGATGTATGAGCAGTTCTTC. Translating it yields CASSQGDGGGMYEQFF.

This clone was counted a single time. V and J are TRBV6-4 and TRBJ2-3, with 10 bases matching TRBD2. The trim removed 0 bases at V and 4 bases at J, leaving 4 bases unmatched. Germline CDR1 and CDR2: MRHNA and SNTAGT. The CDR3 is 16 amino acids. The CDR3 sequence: CASSDSSGGSSDTQYF. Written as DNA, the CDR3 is TGTGCCAGCAGTGACTCTAGCGGGGGGAGTTCAGATACGCAGTATTTT.

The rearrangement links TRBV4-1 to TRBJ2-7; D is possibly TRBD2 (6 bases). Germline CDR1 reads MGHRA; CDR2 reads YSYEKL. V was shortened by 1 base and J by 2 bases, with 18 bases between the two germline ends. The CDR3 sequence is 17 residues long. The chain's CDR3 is CASSQGPLASRTYEQYF. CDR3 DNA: TGCGCCAGCAGCCAAGGCCCCCTAGCGTCAAGGACCTACGAGCAGTACTTC.

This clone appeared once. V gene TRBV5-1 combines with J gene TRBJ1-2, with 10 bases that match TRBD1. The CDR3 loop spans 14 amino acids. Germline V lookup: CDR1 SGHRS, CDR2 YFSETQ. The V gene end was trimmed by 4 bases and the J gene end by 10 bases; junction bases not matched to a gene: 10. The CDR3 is CASSRDRDRGLYTF. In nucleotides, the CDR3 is TGCGCCAGCAGCCGCGACCGGGACAGGGGCCTCTACACCTTC.

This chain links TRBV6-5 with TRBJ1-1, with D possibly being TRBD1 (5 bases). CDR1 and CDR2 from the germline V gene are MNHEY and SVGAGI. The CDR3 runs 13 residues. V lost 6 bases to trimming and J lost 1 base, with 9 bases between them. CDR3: CASRSTANTEAFF. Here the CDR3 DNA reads TGTGCCAGCAGATCGACAGCGAACACTGAAGCTTTCTTT.

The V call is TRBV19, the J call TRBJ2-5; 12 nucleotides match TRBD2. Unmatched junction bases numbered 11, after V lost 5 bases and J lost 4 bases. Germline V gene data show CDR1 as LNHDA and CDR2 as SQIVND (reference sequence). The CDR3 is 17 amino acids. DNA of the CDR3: TGTGCCAGTAGTCCAAGACTAGCGGGGGCGCGGGGAGAGACCCAGTACTTC. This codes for CASSPRLAGARGETQYF.